A single T cell receptor beta chain is shown here with its context. The CDR3 spans 13 residues. Trimming left V 1 base short and J 13 bases short, with 12 bases between. In germline, CDR1 is SGHRS, CDR2 YFSETQ. The protocol was immunoSEQ multiplex PCR, while the TCRdb copy is restricted to in-frame clones and leaves out a portion. The sample holds 140,000 or so clones, 80% to 90% seen once. Study members were between about 18 and 95 years old and lived in some 26 US regions. Membership in each cohort depended on participant-reported clinical history. The data originate from a study of blood T cell repertoires in COVID-19. Overall study: T cells, B-cell-depleted T cells, or PBMCs provided the cDNA or gDNA that served as material.

The TCR sequence derives from a man between 60 and 75 years old who had recovered from COVID-19. The sample was PBMCs or T cells enriched from blood (not recorded which). The chain uses TRBV5-1 and TRBJ1-6; TRBD1 is a possible D gene (6 bases). The chain's CDR3 is CASSLQGREPLHF. The CDR3 bases are TGCGCCAGCAGCTTGCAGGGGCGGGAGCCCCTCCACTTT.